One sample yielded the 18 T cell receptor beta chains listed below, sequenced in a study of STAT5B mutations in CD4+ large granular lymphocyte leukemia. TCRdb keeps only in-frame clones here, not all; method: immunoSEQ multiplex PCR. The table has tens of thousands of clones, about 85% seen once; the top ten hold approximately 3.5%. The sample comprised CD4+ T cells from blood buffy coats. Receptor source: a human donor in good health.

The DNA for the CDR3 is TGTGCCAGTAGTAGCGGGCAGGCCTATGGCTACACCTTC. It is translated as CASSSGQAYGYTF. The chain links TRBV19 to TRBJ1-2; D is uncertain. V was shortened by 4 bases and J by 4 bases, with 10 bases between the two germline ends. CDR1 is LNHDA and CDR2 is SQIVND in the germline V gene (reference sequence). This CDR3 has 13 amino acids.

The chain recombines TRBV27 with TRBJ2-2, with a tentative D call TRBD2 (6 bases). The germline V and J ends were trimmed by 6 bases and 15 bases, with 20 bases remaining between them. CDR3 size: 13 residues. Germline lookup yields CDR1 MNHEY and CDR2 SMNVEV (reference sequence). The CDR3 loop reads CASRPFTLAPLFF. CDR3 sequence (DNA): TGTGCCAGCAGACCCTTTACACTAGCTCCCTTGTTTTTT.

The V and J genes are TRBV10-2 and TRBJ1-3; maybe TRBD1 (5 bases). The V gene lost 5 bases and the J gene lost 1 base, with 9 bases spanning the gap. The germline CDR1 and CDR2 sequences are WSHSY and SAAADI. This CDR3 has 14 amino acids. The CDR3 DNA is TGCGCCAGCAGTCCCCAGGGTTCTGGAAACACCATATATTTT. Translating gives CASSPQGSGNTIYF.

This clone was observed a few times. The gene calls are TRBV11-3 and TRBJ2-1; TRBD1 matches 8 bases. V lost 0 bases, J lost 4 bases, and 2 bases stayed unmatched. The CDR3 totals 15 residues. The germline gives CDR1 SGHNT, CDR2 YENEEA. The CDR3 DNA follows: TGTGCCAGCAGCTTAGATCAGGGGGCTTACAATGAGCAGTTCTTC. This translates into CASSLDQGAYNEQFF.

Here the CDR3 DNA reads TGCGCCAGCAGCTTGGCGCAGGTAGGAGACGAGCAGTACTTC. This encodes CASSLAQVGDEQYF. V and J are TRBV5-1 and TRBJ2-7; D is unclear. CDR3 length equals 14 residues. CDR1 is SGHRS and CDR2 is YFSETQ in the germline V gene. Trimming removed 0 bases from V and 5 bases from J, with 12 bases in between.

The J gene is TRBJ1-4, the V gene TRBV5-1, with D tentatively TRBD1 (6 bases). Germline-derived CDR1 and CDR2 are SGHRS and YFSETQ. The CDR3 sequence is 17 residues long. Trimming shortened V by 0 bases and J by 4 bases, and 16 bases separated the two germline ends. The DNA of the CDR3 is TGCGCCAGCAGCTTGGCCCTTGGACAGACATTTAATGAAAAACTGTTTTTT. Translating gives CASSLALGQTFNEKLFF.

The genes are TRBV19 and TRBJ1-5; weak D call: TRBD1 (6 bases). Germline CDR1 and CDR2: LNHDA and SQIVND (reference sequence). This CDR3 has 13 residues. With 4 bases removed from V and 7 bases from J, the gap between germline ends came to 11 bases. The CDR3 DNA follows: TGTGCCAGTAGTAGGGGACACCGGCAGCCCCAGCATTTT. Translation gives CASSRGHRQPQHF.

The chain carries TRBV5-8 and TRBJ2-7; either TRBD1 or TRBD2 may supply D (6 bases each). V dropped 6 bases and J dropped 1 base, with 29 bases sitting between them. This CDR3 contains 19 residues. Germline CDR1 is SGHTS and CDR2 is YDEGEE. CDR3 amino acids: CASTRNGGRDPSGSYEQYF. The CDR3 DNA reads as TGTGCCAGCACCCGAAACGGGGGCAGGGATCCCTCGGGGTCCTACGAGCAGTACTTC.

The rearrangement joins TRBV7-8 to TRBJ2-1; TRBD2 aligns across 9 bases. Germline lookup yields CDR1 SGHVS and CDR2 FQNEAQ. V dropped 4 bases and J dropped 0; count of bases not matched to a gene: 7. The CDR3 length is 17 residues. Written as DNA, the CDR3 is TGTGCCAGCAGCTCTGGGACTAGCTCAAGCTCCTACAATGAGCAGTTCTTC. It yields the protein CASSSGTSSSSYNEQFF.

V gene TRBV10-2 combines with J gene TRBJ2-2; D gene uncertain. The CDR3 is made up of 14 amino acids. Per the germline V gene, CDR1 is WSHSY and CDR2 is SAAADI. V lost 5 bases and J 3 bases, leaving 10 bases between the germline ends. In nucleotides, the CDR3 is TGCGCCAGCAGTCGGACGTCGTACACCGGGGAGCTGTTTTTT. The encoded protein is CASSRTSYTGELFF.

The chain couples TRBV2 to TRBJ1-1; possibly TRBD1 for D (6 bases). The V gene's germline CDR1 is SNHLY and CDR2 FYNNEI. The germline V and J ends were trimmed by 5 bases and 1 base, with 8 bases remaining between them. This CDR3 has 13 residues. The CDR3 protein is CASSTGKNTEAFF. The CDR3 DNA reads TGTGCCAGCAGTACAGGGAAGAACACTGAAGCTTTCTTT.

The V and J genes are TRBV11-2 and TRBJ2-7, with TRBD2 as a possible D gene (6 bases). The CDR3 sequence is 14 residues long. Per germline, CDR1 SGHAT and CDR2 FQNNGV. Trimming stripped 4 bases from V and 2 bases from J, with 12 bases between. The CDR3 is CASSSAGPAYEQYF. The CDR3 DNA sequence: TGTGCCAGCAGCTCTGCGGGACCCGCCTACGAGCAGTACTTC. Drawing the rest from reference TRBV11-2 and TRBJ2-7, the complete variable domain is EAGVAQSPRYKIIEKRQSVAFWCNPISGHATLYWYQQILGQGPKLLIQFQNNGVVDDSQLPKDRFSAERLKGVDSTLKIQPAKLEDSAVYLCASSSAGPAYEQYFGPGTRLTVT.

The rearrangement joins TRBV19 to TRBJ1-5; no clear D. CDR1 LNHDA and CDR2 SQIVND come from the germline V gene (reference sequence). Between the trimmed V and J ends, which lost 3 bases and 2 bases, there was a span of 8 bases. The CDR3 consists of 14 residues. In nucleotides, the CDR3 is TGTGCCAGTAGTATCGCCGTCGGCAATCAGCCCCAGCATTTT. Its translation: CASSIAVGNQPQHF.

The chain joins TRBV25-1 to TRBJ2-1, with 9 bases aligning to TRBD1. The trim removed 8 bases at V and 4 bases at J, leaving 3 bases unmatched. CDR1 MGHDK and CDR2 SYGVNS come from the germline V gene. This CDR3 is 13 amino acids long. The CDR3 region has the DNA TGTGCCAGCCGGGACAGGGAGTACAATGAGCAGTTCTTC. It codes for CASRDREYNEQFF. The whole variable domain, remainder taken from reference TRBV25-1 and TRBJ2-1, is EADIYQTPRYLVIGTGKKITLECSQTMGHDKMYWYQQDPGMELHLIHYSYGVNSTEKGDLSSESTVSRIRTEHFPLTLESARPSHTSQYLCASRDREYNEQFFGPGTRLTVL.

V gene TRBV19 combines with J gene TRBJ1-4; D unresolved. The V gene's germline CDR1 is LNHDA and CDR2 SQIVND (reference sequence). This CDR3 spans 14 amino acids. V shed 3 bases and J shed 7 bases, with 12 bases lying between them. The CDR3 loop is CASSIESSSEKLFF. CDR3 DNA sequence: TGTGCCAGTAGTATCGAGTCGAGTAGTGAAAAACTGTTTTTT.

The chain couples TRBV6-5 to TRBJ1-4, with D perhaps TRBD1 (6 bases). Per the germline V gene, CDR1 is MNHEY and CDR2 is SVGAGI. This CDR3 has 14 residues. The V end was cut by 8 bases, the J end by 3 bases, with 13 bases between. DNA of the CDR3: TGTGCCAGCGGGAACGAGGGGGCTAATGAAAAACTGTTTTTT. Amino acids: CASGNEGANEKLFF.

CDR3 nucleotide sequence: TGTGCCAGCAGCTTAATGAGGGGAGAGACCCAGTACTTC. Translation: CASSLMRGETQYF. The chain couples TRBV11-3 to TRBJ2-5; D tentatively fits TRBD1 or TRBD2 (5 bases each). V gave up 2 bases and J gave up 4 bases, with 8 bases separating them. Germline CDR1 and CDR2: SGHNT and YENEEA. The CDR3 has 13 amino acids.

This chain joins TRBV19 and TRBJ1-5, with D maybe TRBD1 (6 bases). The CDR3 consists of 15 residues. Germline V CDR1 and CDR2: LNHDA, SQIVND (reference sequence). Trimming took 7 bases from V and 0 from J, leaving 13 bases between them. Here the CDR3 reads CASTPAQGSNQPQHF. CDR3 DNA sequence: TGTGCCAGTACCCCGGCACAGGGTAGCAATCAGCCCCAGCATTTT.